This section outlines one T cell receptor beta chain sequence together with its context. This sample was taken from a study of blood T cell repertoires in COVID-19. The overall study: The origin of the acute and convalescent COVID-19 samples was the United States, Italy and Spain. PBMCs, B-cell-depleted T cells, or T cells were the source of the cDNA or gDNA that made up the material.

The CDR3 is 14 residues long. Trimming removed 3 bases from V and 6 bases from J; junction bases left unmatched: 9. From germline, CDR1 is SGDLS and CDR2 YYNGEE. Produced via immunoSEQ multiplex PCR; TCRdb's table is partial and in-frame only. The sample lists fewer than 200,000 clones, 88% seen once, with roughly 24% in the top ten. The clonotype originates from a man aged 55-75 years with acute or convalescent COVID-19. The sequenced sample consisted of peripheral blood. The V and J genes are TRBV9 and TRBJ2-7; 7 bases line up with TRBD1. CDR3 DNA: TGTGCCAGCAGCGGAGCCCCCGGACAGGCCGAGCAGTACTTC. Its protein is CASSGAPGQAEQYF.